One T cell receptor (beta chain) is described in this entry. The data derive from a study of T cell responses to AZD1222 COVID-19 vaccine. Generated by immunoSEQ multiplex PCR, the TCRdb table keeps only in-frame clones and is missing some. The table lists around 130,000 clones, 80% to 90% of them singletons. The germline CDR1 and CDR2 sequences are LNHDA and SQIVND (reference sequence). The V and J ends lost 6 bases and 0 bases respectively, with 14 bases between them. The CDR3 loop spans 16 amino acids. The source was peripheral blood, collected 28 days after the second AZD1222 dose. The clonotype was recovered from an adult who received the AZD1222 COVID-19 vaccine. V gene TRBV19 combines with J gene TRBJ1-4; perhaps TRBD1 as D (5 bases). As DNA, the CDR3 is TGTGCCAGTAGCCTAGGGAGGGGATCAACTAATGAAAAACTGTTTTTT. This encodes CASSLGRGSTNEKLFF.